These 4 T cell receptor beta chains came from one sample sequenced in a study of T cells after yellow fever vaccination. TCRdb passed the 5' RACE reads through MiXCR, listing each CDR3 protein once. The table shows 610,000 or so distinct CDR3 sequences, with more than 9% occurring only once. The material sequenced was PBMCs, taken on the day of the yellow fever booster vaccination. Receptors originate from a man aged 30 to 39 who received the YFV17D yellow fever vaccine.

This clonotype was picked up a small number of times. The J gene is TRBJ2-5, the V gene TRBV20-1, with D possibly matching TRBD2 (5 bases). Germline V gene sequence: CDR1 DFQATT, CDR2 SNEGSKA (reference sequence). Between the trimmed V and J ends, which lost 3 bases and 1 base, there was a span of 12 bases. The length of the CDR3 is 14 residues. CDR3 nucleotides: TGCAGTGCTAGGCGCAGCGGACCCCAAGAGACCCAGTACTTC. It encodes CSARRSGPQETQYF.

This clonotype was detected a few times. The chain couples TRBV20-1 to TRBJ2-7; D might be TRBD1 or TRBD2, each matching 5 bases. Germline assignment: CDR1 DFQATT and CDR2 SNEGSKA (reference sequence). The CDR3 is made up of 15 amino acids. V lost 1 base and J 2 bases, leaving 15 bases between the germline ends. CDR3 loop: CSARVEDKTTYEQYF. DNA of the CDR3: TGCAGTGCTAGAGTGGAGGACAAGACGACCTACGAGCAGTACTTC.

A few counts support this clonotype. The chain uses TRBV5-5 and TRBJ2-2; D is uncertain. Per the germline V gene, CDR1 is SGHKS and CDR2 is YYEKEE (reference sequence). Trimming removed 3 bases at V and 4 bases at J, with 13 bases between. The CDR3 is made up of 15 amino acids. For the CDR3, the DNA is TGTGCCAGCAGCTACGGCCTAGTTGGCACCGGGGAGCTGTTTTTT. Its translation is CASSYGLVGTGELFF.

This clonotype was picked up a small number of times. The J gene is TRBJ2-5, the V gene TRBV7-2, with TRBD1 matching 8 bases. The CDR3 contains 14 residues. V gave up 5 bases and J gave up 6 bases; unmatched junction bases: 8. Germline V gene data show CDR1 as SGHTA and CDR2 as FQGNSA. CDR3 bases: TGTGCCAGCAGCCGACAACAGGGGGTACAGACCCAGTACTTC. This sequence encodes CASSRQQGVQTQYF.